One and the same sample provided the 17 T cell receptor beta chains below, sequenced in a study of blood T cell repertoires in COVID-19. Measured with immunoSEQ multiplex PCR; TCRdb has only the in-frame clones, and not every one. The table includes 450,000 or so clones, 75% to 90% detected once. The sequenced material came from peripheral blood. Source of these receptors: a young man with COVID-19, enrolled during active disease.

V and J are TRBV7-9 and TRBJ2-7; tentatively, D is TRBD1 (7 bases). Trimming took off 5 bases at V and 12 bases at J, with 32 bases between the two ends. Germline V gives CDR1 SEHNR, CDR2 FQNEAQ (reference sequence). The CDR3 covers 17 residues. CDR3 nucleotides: TGTGCCAGCAGCCCAGACCGCGGGACAGAAATAAACAACGTGGGGTACTTC. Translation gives CASSPDRGTEINNVGYF.

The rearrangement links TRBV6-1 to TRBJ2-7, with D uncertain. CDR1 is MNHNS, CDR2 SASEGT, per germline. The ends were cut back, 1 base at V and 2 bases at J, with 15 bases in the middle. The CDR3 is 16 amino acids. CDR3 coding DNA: TGTGCCAGCAGTGAAGGTCGTCTTCAGGCCGCCTACGAGCAGTACTTC. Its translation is CASSEGRLQAAYEQYF.

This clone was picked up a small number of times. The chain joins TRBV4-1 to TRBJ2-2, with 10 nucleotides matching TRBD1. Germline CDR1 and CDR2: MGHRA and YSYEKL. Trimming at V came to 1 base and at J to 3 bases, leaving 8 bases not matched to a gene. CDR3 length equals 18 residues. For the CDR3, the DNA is TGCGCCAGCAGCCAAGCTACCGCCGGGACAGGGGACACCGGGGAGCTGTTTTTT. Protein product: CASSQATAGTGDTGELFF.

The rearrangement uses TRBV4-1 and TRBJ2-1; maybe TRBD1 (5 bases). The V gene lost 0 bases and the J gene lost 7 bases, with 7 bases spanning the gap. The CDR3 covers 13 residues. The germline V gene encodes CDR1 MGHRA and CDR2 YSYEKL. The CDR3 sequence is CASSQDQGNEQFF. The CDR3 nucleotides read TGCGCCAGCAGCCAAGATCAGGGTAATGAGCAGTTCTTC.

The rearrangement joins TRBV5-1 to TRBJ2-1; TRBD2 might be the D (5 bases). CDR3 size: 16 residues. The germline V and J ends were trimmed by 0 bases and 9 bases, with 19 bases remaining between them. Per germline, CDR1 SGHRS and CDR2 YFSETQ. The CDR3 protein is CASSLVPGSPLGEQFF. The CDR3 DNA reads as TGCGCCAGCAGCTTGGTTCCGGGGTCCCCGTTGGGTGAGCAGTTCTTC.

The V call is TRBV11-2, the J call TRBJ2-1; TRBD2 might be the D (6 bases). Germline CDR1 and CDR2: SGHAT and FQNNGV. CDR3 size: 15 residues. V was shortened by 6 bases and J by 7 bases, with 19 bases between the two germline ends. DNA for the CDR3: TGTGCCAGCAGACACGCTCGCGGGGTCCGTAATGAGCAGTTCTTC. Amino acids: CASRHARGVRNEQFF.

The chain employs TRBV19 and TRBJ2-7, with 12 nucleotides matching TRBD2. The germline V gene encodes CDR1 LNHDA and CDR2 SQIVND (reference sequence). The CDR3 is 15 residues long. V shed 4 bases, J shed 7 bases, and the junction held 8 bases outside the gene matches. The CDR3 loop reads CASSTRTSGIREQYF. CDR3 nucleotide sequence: TGTGCCAGTAGTACTCGGACTAGCGGGATTCGAGAGCAGTACTTC.

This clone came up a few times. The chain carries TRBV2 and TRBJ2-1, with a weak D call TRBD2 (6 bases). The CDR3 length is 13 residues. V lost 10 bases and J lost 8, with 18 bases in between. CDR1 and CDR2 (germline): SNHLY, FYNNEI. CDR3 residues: CATSPEGIHEQFF. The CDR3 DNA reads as TGTGCCACCTCCCCGGAGGGTATCCATGAGCAGTTCTTC. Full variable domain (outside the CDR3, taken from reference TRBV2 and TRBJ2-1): EPEVTQTPSHQVTQMGQEVILRCVPISNHLYFYWYRQILGQKVEFLVSFYNNEISEKSEIFDDQFSVERPDGSNFTLKIRSTKLEDSAMYFCATSPEGIHEQFFGPGTRLTVL.

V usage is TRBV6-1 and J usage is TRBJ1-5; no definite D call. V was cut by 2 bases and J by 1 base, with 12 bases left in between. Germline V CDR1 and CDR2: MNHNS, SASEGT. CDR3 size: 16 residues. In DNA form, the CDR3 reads TGTGCCAGCAGTGAAAGTCGGACTTTGAGCAATCAGCCCCAGCATTTT. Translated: CASSESRTLSNQPQHF.

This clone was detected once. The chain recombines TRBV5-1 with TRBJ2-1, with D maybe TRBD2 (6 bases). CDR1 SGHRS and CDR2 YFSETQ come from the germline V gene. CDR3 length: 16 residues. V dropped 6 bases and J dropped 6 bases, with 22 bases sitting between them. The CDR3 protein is CASTEGPAGGTNEQFF. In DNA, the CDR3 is TGCGCCAGCACCGAGGGACCGGCAGGAGGGACCAATGAGCAGTTCTTC.

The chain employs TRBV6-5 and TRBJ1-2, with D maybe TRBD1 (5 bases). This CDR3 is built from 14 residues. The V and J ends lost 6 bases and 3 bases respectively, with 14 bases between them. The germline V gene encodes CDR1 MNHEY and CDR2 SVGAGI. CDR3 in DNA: TGTGCCAGCAGCCCCCCCGGACACTACTATGGCTACACCTTC. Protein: CASSPPGHYYGYTF.

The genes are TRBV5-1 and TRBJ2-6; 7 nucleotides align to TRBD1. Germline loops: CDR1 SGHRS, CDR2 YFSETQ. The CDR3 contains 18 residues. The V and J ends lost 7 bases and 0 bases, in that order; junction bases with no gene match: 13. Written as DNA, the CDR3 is TGCGCCAGCCTACCCGGGACAGTCTCCAGCTCTGGGGCCAACGTCCTGACTTTC. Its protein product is CASLPGTVSSSGANVLTF.

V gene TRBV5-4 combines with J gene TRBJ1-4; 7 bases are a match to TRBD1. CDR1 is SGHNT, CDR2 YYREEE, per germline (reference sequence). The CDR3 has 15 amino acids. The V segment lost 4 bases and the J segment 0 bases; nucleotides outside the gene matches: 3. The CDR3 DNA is TGTGCCAGCAGCCAGCAGGGGGCAACTAATGAAAAACTGTTTTTT. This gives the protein CASSQQGATNEKLFF.

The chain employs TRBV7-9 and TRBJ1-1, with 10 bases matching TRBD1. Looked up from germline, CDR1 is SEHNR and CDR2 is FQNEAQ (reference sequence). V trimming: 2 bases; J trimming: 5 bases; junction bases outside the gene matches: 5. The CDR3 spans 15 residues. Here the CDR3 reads CASSLKGQGGTEAFF. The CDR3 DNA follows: TGTGCCAGCAGCTTAAAAGGACAGGGGGGAACTGAAGCTTTCTTT.

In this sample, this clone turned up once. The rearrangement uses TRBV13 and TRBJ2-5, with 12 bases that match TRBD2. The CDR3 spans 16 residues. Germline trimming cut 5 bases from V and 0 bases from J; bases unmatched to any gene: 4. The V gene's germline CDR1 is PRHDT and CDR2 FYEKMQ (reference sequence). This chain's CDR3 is CASSIRTSGDQETQYF. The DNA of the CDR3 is TGTGCCAGCAGCATTAGGACTAGCGGGGACCAAGAGACCCAGTACTTC.

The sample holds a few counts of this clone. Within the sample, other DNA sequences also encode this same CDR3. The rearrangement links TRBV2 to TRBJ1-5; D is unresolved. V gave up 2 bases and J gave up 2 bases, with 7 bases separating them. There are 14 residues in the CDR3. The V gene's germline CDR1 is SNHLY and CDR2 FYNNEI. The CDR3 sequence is CASSERQGNQPQHF. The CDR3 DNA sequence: TGTGCCAGCAGTGAACGGCAGGGCAATCAGCCCCAGCATTTT.

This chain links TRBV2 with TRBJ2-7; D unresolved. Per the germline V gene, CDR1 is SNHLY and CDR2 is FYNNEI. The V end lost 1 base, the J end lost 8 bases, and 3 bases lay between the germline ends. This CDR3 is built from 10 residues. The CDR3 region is CASSEVKQYF. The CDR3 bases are TGTGCCAGCAGTGAAGTCAAGCAGTACTTC.